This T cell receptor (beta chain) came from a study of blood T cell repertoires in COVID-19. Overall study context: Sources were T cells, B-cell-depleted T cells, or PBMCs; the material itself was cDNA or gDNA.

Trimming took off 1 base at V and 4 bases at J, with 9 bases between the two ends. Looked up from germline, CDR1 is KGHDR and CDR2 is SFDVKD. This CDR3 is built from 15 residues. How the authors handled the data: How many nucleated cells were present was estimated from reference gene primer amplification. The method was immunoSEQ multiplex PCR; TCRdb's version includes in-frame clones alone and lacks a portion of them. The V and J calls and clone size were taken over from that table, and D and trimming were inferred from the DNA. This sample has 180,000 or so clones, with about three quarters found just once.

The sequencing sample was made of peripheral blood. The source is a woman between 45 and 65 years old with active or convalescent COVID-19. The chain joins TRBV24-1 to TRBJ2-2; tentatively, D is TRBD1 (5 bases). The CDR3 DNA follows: TGTGCCACCAGTGATTTAGAAGGGGTCACCGGGGAGCTGTTTTTT. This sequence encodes CATSDLEGVTGELFF.